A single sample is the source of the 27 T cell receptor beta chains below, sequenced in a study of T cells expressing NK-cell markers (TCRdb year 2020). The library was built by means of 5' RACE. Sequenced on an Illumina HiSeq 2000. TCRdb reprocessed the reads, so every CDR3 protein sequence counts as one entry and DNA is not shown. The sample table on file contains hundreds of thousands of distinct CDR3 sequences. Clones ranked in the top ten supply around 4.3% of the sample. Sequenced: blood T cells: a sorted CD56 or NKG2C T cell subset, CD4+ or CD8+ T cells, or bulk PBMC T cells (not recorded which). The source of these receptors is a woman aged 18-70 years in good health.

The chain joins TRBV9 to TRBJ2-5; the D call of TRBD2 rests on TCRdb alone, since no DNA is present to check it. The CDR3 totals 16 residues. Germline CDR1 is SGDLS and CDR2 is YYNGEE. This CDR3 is CASSVLAGGPGETQYF.

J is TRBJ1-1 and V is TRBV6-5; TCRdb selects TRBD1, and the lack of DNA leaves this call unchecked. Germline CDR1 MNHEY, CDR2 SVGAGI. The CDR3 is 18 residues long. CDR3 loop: CASSSLKGAGGGDTEAFF.

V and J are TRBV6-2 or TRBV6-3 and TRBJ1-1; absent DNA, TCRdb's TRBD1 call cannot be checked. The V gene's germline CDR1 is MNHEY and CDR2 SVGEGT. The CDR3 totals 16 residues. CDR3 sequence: CASTSYKGQGNTEAFF.

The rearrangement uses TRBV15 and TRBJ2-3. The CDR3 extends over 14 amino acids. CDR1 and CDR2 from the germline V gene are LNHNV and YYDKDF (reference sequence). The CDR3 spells CATSRDRGIDTQYF.

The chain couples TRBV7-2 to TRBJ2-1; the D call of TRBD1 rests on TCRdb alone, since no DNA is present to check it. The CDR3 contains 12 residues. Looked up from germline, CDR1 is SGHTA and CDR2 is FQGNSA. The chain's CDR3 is CASSLDRTEQFF.

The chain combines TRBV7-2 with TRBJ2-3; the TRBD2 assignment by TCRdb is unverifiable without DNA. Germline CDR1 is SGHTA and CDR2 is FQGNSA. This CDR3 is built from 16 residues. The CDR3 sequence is CASSLGLAGWSDTQYF.

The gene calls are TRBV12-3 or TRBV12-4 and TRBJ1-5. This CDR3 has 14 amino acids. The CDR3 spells CASSPQYSNQPQHF.

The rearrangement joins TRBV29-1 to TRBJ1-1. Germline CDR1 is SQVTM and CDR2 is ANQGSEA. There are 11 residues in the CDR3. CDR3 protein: CSVEAGRAAFF.

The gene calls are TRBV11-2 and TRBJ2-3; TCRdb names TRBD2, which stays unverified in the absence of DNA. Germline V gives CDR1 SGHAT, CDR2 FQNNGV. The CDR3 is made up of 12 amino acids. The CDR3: CASSMGLDTQYF.

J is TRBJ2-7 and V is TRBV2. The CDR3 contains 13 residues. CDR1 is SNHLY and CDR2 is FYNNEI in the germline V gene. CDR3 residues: CASKPHASYEQYF.

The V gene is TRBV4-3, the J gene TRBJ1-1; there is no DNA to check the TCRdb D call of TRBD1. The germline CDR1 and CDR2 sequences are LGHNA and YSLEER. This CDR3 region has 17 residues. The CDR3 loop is CASSQPPGGDANTEAFF.

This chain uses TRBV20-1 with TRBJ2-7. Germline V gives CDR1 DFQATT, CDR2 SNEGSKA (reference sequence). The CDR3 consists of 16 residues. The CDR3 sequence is CSARDLLAGDAYEQYF.

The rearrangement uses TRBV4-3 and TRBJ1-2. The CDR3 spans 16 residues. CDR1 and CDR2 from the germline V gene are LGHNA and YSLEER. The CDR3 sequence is CASSQGDLSTNYGYTF.

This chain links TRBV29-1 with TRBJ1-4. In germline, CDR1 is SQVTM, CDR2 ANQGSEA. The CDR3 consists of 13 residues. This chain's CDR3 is CSVEESGTEKLFF. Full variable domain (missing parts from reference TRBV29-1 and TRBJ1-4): SAVISQKPSRDICQRGTSLTIQCQVDSQVTMMFWYRQQPGQSLTLIATANQGSEATYESGFVIDKFPISRPNLTFSTLTVSNMSPEDSSIYLCSVEESGTEKLFFGSGTQLSVL.

The CDR3 reads CASSTPGVVNEQFF. V is TRBV2 and J is TRBJ2-1; TCRdb gives TRBD1 as the D gene, but with no DNA this cannot be confirmed. The CDR3 is 14 amino acids. The germline gives CDR1 SNHLY, CDR2 FYNNEI.

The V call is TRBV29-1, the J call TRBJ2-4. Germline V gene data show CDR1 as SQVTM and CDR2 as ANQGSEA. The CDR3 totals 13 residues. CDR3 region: CSVRGSNPNIQYF.

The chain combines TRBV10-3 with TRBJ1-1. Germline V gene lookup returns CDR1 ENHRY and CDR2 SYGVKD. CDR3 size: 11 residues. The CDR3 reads CAISESREAFF.

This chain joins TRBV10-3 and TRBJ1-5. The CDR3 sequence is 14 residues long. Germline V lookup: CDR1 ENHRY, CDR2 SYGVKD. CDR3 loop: CAISENRARQPQHF.

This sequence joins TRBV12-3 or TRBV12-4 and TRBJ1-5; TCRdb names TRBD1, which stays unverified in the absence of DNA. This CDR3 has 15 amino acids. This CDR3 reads CASSRQGGKGQPQHF.

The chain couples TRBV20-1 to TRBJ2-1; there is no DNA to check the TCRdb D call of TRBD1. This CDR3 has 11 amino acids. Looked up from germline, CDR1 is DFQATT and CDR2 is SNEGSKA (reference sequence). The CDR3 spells CSAYRGNEQFF.

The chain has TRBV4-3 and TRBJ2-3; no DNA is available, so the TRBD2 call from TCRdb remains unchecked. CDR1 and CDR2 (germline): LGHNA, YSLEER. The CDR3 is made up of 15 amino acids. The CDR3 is CASSQGLASTDTQYF.

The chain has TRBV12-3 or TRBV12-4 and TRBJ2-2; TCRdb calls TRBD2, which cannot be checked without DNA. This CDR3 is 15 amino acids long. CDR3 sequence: CASSLAKEGAGELFF.

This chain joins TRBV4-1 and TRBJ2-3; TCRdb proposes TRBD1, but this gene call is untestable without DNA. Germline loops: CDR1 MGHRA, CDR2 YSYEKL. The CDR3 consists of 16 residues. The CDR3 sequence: CASSPALPRGQDTQYF.

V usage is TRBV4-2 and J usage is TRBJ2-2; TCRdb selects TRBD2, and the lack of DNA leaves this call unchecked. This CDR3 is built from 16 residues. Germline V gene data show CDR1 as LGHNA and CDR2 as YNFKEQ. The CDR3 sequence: CASSPPAGANTGELFF.

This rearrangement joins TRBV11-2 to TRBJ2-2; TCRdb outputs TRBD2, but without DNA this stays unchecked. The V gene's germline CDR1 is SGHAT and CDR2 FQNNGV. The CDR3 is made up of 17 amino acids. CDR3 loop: CASSLDRRSRSTGELFF.

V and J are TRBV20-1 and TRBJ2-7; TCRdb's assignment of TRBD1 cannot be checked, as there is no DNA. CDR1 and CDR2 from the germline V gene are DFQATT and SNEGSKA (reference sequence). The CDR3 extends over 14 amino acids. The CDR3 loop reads CSARRETGTYEQYF.

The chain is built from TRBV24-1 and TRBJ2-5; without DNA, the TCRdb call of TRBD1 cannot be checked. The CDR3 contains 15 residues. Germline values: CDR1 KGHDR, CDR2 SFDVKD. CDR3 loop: CATSGGQGAKETQYF.